This TCR beta chain was captured in a study of T cells in Graves' hyperthyroidism and ophthalmopathy. Study-wide results and limits: Model predictions of ophthalmopathy came a median approximately 6 months before onset. Ophthalmopathy was told apart from stable hyperthyroidism by a 13 V-J model.

RNA transcripts gave rise to amplified TCR beta CDR3 regions. The HTBI primer set served for first-round RT-PCR of the TCR CDR3. TCRdb passed the multiplex PCR reads through MiXCR, listing each CDR3 protein once. Of around 450,000 distinct CDR3 sequences in the sample, 15% to 17% were seen once. With respect to this clonotype: As yet, its antigen is unknown.

The V end was cut by 4 bases, the J end by 0 bases, with 7 bases between. The CDR3 length is 15 residues. The hyperthyroidism was newly diagnosed and had lasted under 2 months; the patients were aged 18 to 65. Each 10 ml fresh peripheral blood draw supplied the PBMCs. The source of this sequence is a woman aged 18-29 years with Graves' hyperthyroidism. The sample comprised blood. The rearrangement links TRBV12-3 or TRBV12-4 to TRBJ1-6; D is uncertain. CDR3 nucleotide sequence: TGTGCCAGCAGTTCGGTCCTCTCCTATAATTCACCCCTCCACTTT. This translates into CASSSVLSYNSPLHF.